The clone carrying this T cell receptor beta chain came up many times. As yet, its antigen is unknown. The data were taken from a study of blood T cells in healthy people across ages. Overall study findings and caveats: Observed TCR beta diversity showed a strong correlation with the percentage of naive T cells as measured by flow cytometry. Long-lived donors carried more naive CD4+ cells and greater diversity than aged donors.

CDR3 length: 15 amino acids. A second PCR, run for about 7 to 12 cycles, used a sample-barcoded 5' primer plus a J-beta primer mix. The template-switch adaptor, which had 12 random nucleotides, put a tag on each cDNA molecule. TCRdb recomputed calls from the 5' RACE reads with MiXCR, one row per CDR3 protein. The table has more than 800,000 distinct CDR3 sequences, less than 35% seen once; the top ten hold around a sixth. The rearrangement joins TRBV21-1 to TRBJ1-2. TRBV21-1 is an annotated pseudogene. Specimen: blood. The source is a woman aged 80 or older in good health. In nucleotides, the CDR3 is TGTGCCAGCACCAAAGGGTGCGGGAGGAACTATGGCTACACCTTC. Translating gives CASTKGCGRNYGYTF.